This TCR beta chain was sequenced for a study of Ad26.COV2.S vaccination and SARS-CoV-2 variants. Whole-study findings and limits: Vaccine and placebo recipients had similar non-spike TCR breadth. Vaccine recipients posted higher spike-specific TCR breadth than their placebo counterparts.

Notes on this clone: The antigen is not known.

TCRdb's table, derived via immunoSEQ multiplex PCR, lists solely in-frame clones and lacks some. The data show roughly 100,000 clones, around 80% seen once. The material sequenced was peripheral blood, taken after recovery from COVID-19. The source is a human donor who had recovered from COVID-19.

CDR3 in amino acids: CASSLSGGNTGELFF. CDR3 in DNA: TGTGCCAGCAGCTTAAGCGGGGGGAACACCGGGGAGCTGTTTTTT. V usage is TRBV11-3 and J usage is TRBJ2-2; the match to TRBD2 covers 8 bases. CDR3 length: 15 residues. Unmatched junction bases numbered 0, after V lost 2 bases and J lost 1 base. Germline V CDR1 and CDR2: SGHNT, YENEEA.